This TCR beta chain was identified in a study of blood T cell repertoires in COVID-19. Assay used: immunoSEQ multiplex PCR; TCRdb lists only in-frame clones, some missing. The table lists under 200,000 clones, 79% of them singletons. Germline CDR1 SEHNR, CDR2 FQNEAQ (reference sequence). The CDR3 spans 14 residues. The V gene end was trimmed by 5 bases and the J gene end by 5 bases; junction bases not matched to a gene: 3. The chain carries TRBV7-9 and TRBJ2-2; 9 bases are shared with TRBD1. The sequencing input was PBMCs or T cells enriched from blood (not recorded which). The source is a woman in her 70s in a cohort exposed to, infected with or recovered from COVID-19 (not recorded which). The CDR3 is CASSTGGGTGELFF. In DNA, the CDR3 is TGTGCCAGCAGCACAGGGGGCGGAACCGGGGAGCTGTTTTTT.